A selection of T cell receptor beta chains follows, all from one sample in a study of blood T cell repertoires in COVID-19. Clones were sequenced by immunoSEQ multiplex PCR, and TCRdb holds only the in-frame ones, with some missing. Of around 300,000 clones listed, roughly 85% are singletons. Material: peripheral blood. These receptors were obtained from a woman aged 70-85 years with acute or convalescent COVID-19. Both conserved end residues are part of each CDR3. The D gene is left open where the match is weak. Part of the rows lack a size; the others show once, few, many or a class for expanded clones.

d_call j_call v_call clone_size cdr3_aa cdr3_nt
TRBD2 TRBJ2-1 TRBV5-1 NA CASSFLAGGHYNEQFF TGCGCCAGCAGCTTTCTAGCGGGGGGCCATTACAATGAGCAGTTCTTC
NA TRBJ1-1 TRBV14 NA CASSQRREATEAFF TGTGCCAGCAGCCAACGAAGGGAGGCCACTGAAGCTTTCTTT
TRBD1 TRBJ1-1 TRBV6-5 NA CASSYSTGGSEAFF TGTGCCAGCAGTTACTCGACAGGGGGCAGTGAAGCTTTCTTT
NA TRBJ2-3 TRBV15 NA CATRSTAATDTQYF TGTGCCACCAGAAGTACAGCGGCAACAGATACGCAGTATTTT
NA TRBJ1-3 TRBV7-9 NA CASRPRQAGNTIYF TGTGCCAGCAGGCCACGACAGGCTGGAAACACCATATATTTT
TRBD1 TRBJ1-2 TRBV3-1/TRBV3-2 NA CASSHNRGNGYTF TGTGCCAGCAGCCATAACAGGGGGAATGGCTACACCTTC
TRBD1 TRBJ1-1 TRBV7-6 NA CASSFAGTGRTEAFF TGTGCCAGCAGCTTTGCCGGGACAGGGAGGACTGAAGCTTTCTTT
TRBD2 TRBJ2-3 TRBV3-1/TRBV3-2 NA CASSQDLRLAGDTQYF TGTGCCAGCAGCCAAGATCTTAGACTAGCGGGAGATACGCAGTATTTT
NA TRBJ2-7 TRBV3-1/TRBV3-2 once CASSPLTGTTSEQYF TGTGCCAGCAGCCCTTTAACCGGGACAACCAGCGAGCAGTACTTC
NA TRBJ1-2 TRBV5-1 NA CASSLAQGQKYGYTF TGCGCCAGCAGCTTGGCGCAGGGGCAGAAGTATGGCTACACCTTC
TRBD1 TRBJ1-5 TRBV3-1/TRBV3-2 NA CASSDRANQPQHF TGTGCCAGCAGCGACAGGGCCAATCAGCCCCAGCATTTT
NA TRBJ1-1 TRBV9 once CASSGAGETEAFF TGTGCCAGCAGCGGGGCGGGGGAGACTGAAGCTTTCTTT
TRBD2 TRBJ2-7 TRBV3-1/TRBV3-2 NA CASSPGGGAPYEQYF TGTGCCAGCAGCCCCGGCGGGGGGGCCCCCTACGAGCAGTACTTC
TRBD1 TRBJ1-2 TRBV7-9 NA CASSREGGPYGYTF TGTGCCAGCAGCCGAGAAGGGGGCCCCTATGGCTACACCTTC
NA TRBJ2-7 TRBV2 NA CASRDLAGQMYEQYF TGTGCCAGCAGGGACCTAGCTGGACAGATGTACGAGCAGTACTTC
TRBD2 TRBJ2-3 TRBV9 NA CASNMGRGGTDTQYF TGTGCCAGCAATATGGGGCGGGGGGGCACAGATACGCAGTATTTT
NA TRBJ1-4 TRBV9 NA CASSVDGSPWSEKLFF TGTGCCAGCAGCGTAGATGGCTCCCCATGGAGTGAAAAACTGTTTTTT
NA TRBJ2-6 TRBV7-9 few CASSPGQNYGSGANVLTF TGTGCCAGCAGCCCCGGACAGAACTATGGCTCTGGGGCCAACGTCCTGACTTTC
NA TRBJ1-1 TRBV7-8 NA CASSLSRAYRDEAFF TGTGCCAGCAGCTTAAGCAGGGCGTATAGGGATGAAGCTTTCTTT
NA TRBJ1-6 TRBV16 NA CASSRQLNSPLHF TGTGCCAGCAGCCGACAGCTGAATTCACCCCTCCACTTT
NA TRBJ1-3 TRBV7-8 NA CASSLGGPSGNTIYF TGTGCCAGCAGCTTAGGGGGCCCCTCTGGAAACACCATATATTTT
TRBD1 TRBJ2-3 TRBV2 NA CASSGDRGNGGAQYF TGTGCCAGCAGTGGGGACAGGGGGAACGGGGGGGCGCAGTATTTT
TRBD2 TRBJ2-1 TRBV6-5 NA CASSYTSGGPYNEQFF TGTGCCAGCAGTTACACTAGCGGGGGTCCTTACAATGAGCAGTTCTTC
TRBD1 TRBJ2-7 TRBV18 NA CASFTGTGYEQYF TGTGCCAGCTTCACCGGGACAGGCTACGAGCAGTACTTC
NA TRBJ2-5 TRBV7-2 NA CASSPGDTQETQYF TGTGCCAGCAGCCCCGGGGACACCCAAGAGACCCAGTACTTC
NA TRBJ1-2 TRBV7-9 NA CASSSTGWISGYTF TGTGCCAGCAGCTCAACAGGGTGGATAAGTGGCTACACCTTC
TRBD1 TRBJ1-2 TRBV29-1 NA CSVVGQGASGYTF TGCAGCGTTGTTGGACAGGGGGCGAGTGGCTACACCTTC
NA TRBJ2-1 TRBV5-1 once CASSFRQGSYNEQFF TGCGCCAGCAGCTTCAGGCAGGGGTCCTACAATGAGCAGTTCTTC
NA TRBJ1-2 TRBV2 NA CASSGDGYTF TGTGCCAGCTCGGGAGATGGCTACACCTTC
TRBD1 TRBJ2-3 TRBV7-8 NA CASSLEGARTDTQYF TGTGCCAGCAGCTTAGAGGGGGCACGCACAGATACGCAGTATTTT
NA TRBJ2-1 TRBV25-1 NA CASSSRQNLYNEQFF TGTGCCAGCTCCAGCCGACAAAACCTCTACAATGAGCAGTTCTTC
NA TRBJ2-2 TRBV5-1 NA CASSPGYGSGTGELFF TGCGCCAGCAGCCCCGGTTATGGGTCGGGGACCGGGGAGCTGTTTTTT
NA TRBJ1-4 TRBV5-1 NA CASSLPPGALFF TGCGCCAGCAGCTTGCCTCCAGGGGCACTGTTTTTT
TRBD2 TRBJ2-7 TRBV11-2 NA CASSATSGEYEQYF TGTGCCAGCAGCGCAACTAGCGGGGAATACGAGCAGTACTTC
TRBD1 TRBJ1-4 TRBV5-4 NA CASSKGALDEKLFF TGTGCCAGCAGTAAGGGGGCGCTGGATGAAAAACTGTTTTTT
TRBD1 TRBJ1-4 TRBV5-1 NA CASSPRGGTVNEKLFF TGCGCCAGCAGCCCTCGAGGTGGGACAGTGAATGAAAAACTGTTTTTT
TRBD1 TRBJ1-1 TRBV18 NA CASSPDRGSEAFF TGTGCCAGCTCACCGGACAGGGGTTCTGAAGCTTTCTTT
TRBD1 TRBJ2-7 TRBV19 NA CASSIPGTGRHEQYF TGTGCCAGTAGTATCCCCGGGACAGGCCGGCACGAGCAGTACTTC
NA TRBJ1-5 TRBV30 NA CAWSRGSRKRGQPQHF TGTGCCTGGAGTCGCGGGTCAAGAAAAAGAGGGCAGCCCCAGCATTTT
NA TRBJ1-4 TRBV4-1 NA CASTSLGRKANEKLFF TGCGCCAGCACCTCCTTGGGGAGGAAGGCTAATGAAAAACTGTTTTTT
NA TRBJ1-2 TRBV7-9 once CASSLGLAYGYTF TGTGCCAGCAGCTTAGGACTGGCCTATGGCTACACCTTC